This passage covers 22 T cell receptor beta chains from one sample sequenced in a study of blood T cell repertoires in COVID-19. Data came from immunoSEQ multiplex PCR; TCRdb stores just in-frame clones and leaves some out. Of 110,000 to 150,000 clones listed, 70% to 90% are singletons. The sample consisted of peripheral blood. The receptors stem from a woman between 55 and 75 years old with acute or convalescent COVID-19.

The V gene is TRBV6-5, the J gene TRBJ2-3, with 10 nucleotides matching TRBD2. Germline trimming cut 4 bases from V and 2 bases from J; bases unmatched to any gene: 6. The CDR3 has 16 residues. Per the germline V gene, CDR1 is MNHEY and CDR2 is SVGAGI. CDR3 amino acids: CASSLLAGATTDTQYF. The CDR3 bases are TGTGCCAGCAGTTTGCTAGCGGGAGCAACCACAGATACGCAGTATTTT.

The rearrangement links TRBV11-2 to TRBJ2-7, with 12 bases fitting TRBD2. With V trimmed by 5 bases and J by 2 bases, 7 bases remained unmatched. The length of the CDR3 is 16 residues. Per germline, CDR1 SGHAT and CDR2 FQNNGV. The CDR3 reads CASSPQGLAGAYEQYF. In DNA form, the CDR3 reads TGTGCCAGCAGCCCCCAGGGACTAGCGGGTGCCTACGAGCAGTACTTC.

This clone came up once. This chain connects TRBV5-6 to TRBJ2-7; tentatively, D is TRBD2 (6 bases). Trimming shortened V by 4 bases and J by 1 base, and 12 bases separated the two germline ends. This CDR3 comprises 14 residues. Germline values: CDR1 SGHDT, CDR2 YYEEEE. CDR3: CASSAAGRSYEQYF. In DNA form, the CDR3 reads TGTGCCAGCAGCGCCGCCGGGAGATCCTACGAGCAGTACTTC.

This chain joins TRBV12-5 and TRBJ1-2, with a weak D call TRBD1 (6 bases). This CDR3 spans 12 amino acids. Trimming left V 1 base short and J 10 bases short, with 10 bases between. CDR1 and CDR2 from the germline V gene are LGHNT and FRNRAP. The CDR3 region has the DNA TGTGCTAGTGGTTTGGAGGCAGGGGCCTACACCTTC. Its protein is CASGLEAGAYTF.

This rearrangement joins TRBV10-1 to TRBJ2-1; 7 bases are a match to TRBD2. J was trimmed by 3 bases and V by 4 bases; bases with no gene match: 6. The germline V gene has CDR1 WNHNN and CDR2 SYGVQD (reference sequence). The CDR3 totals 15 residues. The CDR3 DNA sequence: TGCGCCAGCAGTGCCCAGCGGGAACTCTACAATGAGCAGTTCTTC. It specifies CASSAQRELYNEQFF.

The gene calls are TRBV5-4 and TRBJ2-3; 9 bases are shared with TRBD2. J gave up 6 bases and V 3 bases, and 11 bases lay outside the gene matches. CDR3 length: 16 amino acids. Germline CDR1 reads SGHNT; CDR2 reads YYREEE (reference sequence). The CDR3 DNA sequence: TGTGCCAGCAGCTCTTGGGCTAGCGGGGTCGGTGATACGCAGTATTTT. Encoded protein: CASSSWASGVGDTQYF.

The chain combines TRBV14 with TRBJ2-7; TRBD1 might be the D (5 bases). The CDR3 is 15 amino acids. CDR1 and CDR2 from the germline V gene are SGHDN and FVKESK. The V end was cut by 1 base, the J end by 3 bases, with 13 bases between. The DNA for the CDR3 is TGTGCCAGCAGCCAAGTCGACAGAGGCTTCTACGAGCAGTACTTC. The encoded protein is CASSQVDRGFYEQYF.

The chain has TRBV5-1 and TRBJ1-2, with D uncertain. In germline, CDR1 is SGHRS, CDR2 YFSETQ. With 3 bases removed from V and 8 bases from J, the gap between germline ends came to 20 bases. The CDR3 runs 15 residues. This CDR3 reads CASSSPGSVTVGYTF. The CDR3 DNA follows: TGCGCCAGCAGCTCCCCCGGGAGTGTGACCGTAGGCTACACCTTC.

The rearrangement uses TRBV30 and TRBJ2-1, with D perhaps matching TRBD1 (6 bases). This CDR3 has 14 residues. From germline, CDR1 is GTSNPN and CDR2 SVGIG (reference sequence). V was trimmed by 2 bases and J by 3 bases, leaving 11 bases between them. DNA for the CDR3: TGTGCCTGGAGTTCCAAAGGGGGCTACAATGAGCAGTTCTTC. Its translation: CAWSSKGGYNEQFF.

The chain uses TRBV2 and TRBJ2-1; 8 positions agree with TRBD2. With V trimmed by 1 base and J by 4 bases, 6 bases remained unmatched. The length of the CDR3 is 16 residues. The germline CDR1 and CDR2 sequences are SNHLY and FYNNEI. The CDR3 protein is CASSEVGGGRYNEQFF. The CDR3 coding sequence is TGTGCCAGCAGTGAAGTTGGCGGGGGGAGATACAATGAGCAGTTCTTC.

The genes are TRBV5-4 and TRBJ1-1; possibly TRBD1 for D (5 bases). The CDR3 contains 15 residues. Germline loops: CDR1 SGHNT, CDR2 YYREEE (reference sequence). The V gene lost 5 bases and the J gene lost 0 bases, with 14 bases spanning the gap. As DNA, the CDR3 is TGTGCCAGCAGGGGAGGCGGGGCCTTGAACACTGAAGCTTTCTTT. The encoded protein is CASRGGGALNTEAFF. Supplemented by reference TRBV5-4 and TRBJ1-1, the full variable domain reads ETGVTQSPTHLIKTRGQQVTLRCSSQSGHNTVSWYQQALGQGPQFIFQYYREEENGRGNFPPRFSGLQFPNYSSELNVNALELDDSALYLCASRGGGALNTEAFFGQGTRLTVV.

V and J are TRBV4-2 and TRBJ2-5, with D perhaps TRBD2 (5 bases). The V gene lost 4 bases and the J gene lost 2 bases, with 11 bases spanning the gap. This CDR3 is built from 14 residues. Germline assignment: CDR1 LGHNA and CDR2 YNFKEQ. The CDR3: CASSREWGQETQYF. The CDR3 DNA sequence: TGTGCCAGCAGCCGGGAGTGGGGACAAGAGACCCAGTACTTC.

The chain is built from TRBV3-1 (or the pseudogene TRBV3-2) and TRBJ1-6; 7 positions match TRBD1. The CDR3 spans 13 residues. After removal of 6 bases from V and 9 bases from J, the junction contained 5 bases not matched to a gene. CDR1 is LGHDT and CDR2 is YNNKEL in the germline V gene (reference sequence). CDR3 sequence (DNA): TGTGCCAGCAGTCGACAGGGAAGTTCACCCCTCCACTTT. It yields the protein CASSRQGSSPLHF.

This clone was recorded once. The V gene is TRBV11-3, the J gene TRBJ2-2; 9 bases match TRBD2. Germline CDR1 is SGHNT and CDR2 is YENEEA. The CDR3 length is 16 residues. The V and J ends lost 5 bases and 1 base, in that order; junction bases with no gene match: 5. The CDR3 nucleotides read TGTGCCAGCAGCCCCGTAGCGGGGGTGAACACCGGGGAGCTGTTTTTT. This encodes CASSPVAGVNTGELFF.

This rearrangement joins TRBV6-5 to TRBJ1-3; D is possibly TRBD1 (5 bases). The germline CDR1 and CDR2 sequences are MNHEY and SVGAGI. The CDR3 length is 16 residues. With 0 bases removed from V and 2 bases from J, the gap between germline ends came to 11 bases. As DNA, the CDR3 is TGTGCCAGCAGTTACTCGAAGTCGGGGGCTGGAAACACCATATATTTT. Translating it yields CASSYSKSGAGNTIYF.

The CDR3 sequence is CASSVAPDRGRGYTF. DNA for the CDR3: TGTGCCAGCAGCGTAGCTCCGGACAGGGGGCGCGGCTACACCTTC. V gene TRBV9 combines with J gene TRBJ1-2; TRBD1 matches 11 bases. V shed 0 bases and J 8 bases; nucleotides not matched to a gene: 6. The CDR3 has 15 amino acids. Germline CDR1 reads SGDLS; CDR2 reads YYNGEE.

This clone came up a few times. CDR3 amino acids: CASKALGDTEAFF. The CDR3 coding sequence is TGTGCCAGCAAGGCCCTCGGAGACACTGAAGCTTTCTTT. The chain couples TRBV27 to TRBJ1-1; unclear D gene. The CDR3 is made up of 13 amino acids. Germline V CDR1 and CDR2: MNHEY, SMNVEV (reference sequence). Deletions cut 7 bases from V and 3 bases from J, with 12 bases between.

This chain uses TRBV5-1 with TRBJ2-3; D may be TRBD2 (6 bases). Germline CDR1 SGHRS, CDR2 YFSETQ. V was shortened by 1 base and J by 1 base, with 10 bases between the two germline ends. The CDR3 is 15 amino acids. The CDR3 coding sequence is TGCGCCAGCAGCTTGCGGTCTAGCGGCACAGATACGCAGTATTTT. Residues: CASSLRSSGTDTQYF.

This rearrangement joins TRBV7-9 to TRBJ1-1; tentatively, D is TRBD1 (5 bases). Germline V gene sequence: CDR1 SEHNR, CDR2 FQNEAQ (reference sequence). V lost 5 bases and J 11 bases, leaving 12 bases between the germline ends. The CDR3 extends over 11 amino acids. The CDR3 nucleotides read TGTGCCAGCAGCACCAGGACAAAGGCTTTCTTT. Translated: CASSTRTKAFF.

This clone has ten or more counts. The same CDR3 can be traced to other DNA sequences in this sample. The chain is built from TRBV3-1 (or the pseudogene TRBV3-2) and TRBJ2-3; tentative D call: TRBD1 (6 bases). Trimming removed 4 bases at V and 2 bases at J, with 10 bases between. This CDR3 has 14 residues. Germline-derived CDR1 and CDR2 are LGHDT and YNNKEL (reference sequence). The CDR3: CASSRGQFTDTQYF. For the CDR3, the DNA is TGTGCCAGCAGCCGAGGACAGTTCACAGATACGCAGTATTTT.

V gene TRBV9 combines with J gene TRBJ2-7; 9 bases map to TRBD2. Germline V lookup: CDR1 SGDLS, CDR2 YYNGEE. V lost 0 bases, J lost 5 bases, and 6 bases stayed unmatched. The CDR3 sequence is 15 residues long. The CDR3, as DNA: TGTGCCAGCAGCGTAGTGGCGGGGGGGCCGGACGAGCAGTACTTC. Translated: CASSVVAGGPDEQYF.

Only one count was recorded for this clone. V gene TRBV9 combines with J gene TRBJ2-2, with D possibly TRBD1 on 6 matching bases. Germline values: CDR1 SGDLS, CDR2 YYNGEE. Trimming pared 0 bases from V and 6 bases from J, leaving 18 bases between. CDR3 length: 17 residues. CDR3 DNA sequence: TGTGCCAGCAGCGTAGACCTGGGGGCCCTTAAGGCCGGGGAGCTGTTTTTT. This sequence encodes CASSVDLGALKAGELFF.